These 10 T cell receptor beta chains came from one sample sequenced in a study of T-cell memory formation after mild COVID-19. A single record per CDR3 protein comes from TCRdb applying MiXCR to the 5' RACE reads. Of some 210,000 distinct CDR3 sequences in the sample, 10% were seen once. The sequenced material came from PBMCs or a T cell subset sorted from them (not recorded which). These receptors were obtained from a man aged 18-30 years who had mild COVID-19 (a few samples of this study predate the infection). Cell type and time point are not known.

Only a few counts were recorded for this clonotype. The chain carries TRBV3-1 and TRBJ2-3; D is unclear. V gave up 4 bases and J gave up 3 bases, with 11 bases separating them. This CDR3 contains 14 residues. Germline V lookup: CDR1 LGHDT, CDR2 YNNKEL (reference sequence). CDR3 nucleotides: TGTGCCAGCAGCCTTCAATTCATAACAGATACGCAGTATTTT. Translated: CASSLQFITDTQYF.

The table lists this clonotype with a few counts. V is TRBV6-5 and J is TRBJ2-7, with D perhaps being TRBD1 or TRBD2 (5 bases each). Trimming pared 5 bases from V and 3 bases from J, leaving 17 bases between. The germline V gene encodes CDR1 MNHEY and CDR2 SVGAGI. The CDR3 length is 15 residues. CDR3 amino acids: CASSRRFRGIYEQYF. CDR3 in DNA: TGTGCCAGCAGTCGCCGGTTCCGGGGCATCTACGAGCAGTACTTC.

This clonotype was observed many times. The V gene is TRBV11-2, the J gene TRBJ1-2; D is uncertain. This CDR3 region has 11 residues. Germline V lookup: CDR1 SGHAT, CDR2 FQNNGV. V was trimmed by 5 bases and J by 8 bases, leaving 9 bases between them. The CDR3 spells CASSRRRGYTF. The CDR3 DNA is TGTGCCAGCAGCCGCCGGAGGGGCTACACCTTC.

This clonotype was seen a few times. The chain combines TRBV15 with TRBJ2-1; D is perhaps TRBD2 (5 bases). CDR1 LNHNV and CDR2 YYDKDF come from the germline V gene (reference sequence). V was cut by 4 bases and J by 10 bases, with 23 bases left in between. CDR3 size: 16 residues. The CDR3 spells CATSTGFVGLMLEQFF. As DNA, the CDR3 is TGTGCCACCAGCACGGGATTCGTGGGCCTGATGTTGGAGCAGTTCTTC.

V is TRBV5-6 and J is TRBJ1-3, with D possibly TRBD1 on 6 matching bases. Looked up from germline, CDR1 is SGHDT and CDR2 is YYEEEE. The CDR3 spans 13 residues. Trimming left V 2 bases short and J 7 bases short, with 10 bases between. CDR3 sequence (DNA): TGTGCCAGCAGCTTAGGGGGTCCCAACACCATATATTTT. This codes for CASSLGGPNTIYF.

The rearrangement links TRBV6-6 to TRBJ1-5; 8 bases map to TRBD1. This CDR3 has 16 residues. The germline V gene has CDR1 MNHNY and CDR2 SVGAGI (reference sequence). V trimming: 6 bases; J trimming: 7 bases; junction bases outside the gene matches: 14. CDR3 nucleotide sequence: TGTGCCAGCAGCCAAAGTCACAGGGGGAGAGGGCAGCCCCAGCATTTT. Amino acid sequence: CASSQSHRGRGQPQHF.

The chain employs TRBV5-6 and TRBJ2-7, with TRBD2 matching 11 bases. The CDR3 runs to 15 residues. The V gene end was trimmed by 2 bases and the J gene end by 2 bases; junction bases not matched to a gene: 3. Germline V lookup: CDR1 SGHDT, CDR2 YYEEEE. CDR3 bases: TGTGCCAGCAGCTTTCTAGCGGGGGGCACCTACGAGCAGTACGTC. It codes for CASSFLAGGTYEQYV.

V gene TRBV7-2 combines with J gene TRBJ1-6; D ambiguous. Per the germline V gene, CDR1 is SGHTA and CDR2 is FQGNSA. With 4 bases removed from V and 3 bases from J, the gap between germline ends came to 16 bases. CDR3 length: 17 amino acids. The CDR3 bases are TGTGCCAGCAGCTCCACTGGCCTCACCATCTATAATTCACCCCTCCACTTT. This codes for CASSSTGLTIYNSPLHF.

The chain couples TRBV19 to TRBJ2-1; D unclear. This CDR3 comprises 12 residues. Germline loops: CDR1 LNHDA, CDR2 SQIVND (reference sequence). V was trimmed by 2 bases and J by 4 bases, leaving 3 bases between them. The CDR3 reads CASSIQYNEQFF. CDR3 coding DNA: TGTGCCAGTAGTATACAGTACAATGAGCAGTTCTTC.

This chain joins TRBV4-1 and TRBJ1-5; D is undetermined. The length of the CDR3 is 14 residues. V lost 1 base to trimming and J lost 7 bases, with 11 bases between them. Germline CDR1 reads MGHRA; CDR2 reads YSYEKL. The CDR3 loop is CASSQAGIRQPQHF. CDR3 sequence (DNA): TGCGCCAGCAGCCAAGCAGGAATCAGGCAGCCCCAGCATTTT.